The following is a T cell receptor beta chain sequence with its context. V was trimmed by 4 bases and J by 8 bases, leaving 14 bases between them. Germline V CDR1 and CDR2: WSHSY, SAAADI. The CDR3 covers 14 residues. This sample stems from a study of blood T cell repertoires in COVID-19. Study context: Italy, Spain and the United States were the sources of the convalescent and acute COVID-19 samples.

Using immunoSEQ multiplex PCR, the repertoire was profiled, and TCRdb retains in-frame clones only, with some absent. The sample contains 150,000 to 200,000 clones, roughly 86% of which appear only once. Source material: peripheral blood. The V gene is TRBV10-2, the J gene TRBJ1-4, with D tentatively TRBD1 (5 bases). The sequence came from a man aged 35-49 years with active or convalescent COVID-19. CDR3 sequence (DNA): TGCGCCAGCAGTGGAGAGGGCGGGGCGGAAAAACTGTTTTTT. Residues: CASSGEGGAEKLFF.